One sample yielded the 9 T cell receptor beta chains listed below, sequenced in a study of blood T cell repertoires in COVID-19. The protocol was immunoSEQ multiplex PCR, while the TCRdb copy is restricted to in-frame clones and leaves out a portion. This repertoire shows about 180,000 clones, 86% found once; its top ten account for under 3%. Sequenced material: peripheral blood. The receptors here all came from a woman aged 30 to 39 with active or convalescent COVID-19.

The chain combines TRBV6-1 with TRBJ1-4; 7 positions match TRBD1. The junction had 8 bases not matched to a gene; V was cut back by 1 base and J by 6 bases. Looked up from germline, CDR1 is MNHNS and CDR2 is SASEGT. CDR3 length: 16 residues. CDR3 loop: CASSEVGDSLDEKLFF. The CDR3 nucleotides are TGTGCCAGCAGTGAAGTTGGGGACAGCCTTGATGAAAAACTGTTTTTT.

The chain combines TRBV11-3 with TRBJ2-5; TRBD2 agrees at 8 bases. The CDR3 contains 13 residues. V shed 8 bases and J 4 bases; nucleotides not matched to a gene: 6. Looked up from germline, CDR1 is SGHNT and CDR2 is YENEEA. The CDR3 DNA sequence: TGTGCCAGCTTCAGCGGGGGAGGAGAGACCCAGTACTTC. This codes for CASFSGGGETQYF. Together with reference TRBV11-3 and TRBJ2-5, the CDR3 gives the full variable domain: EAGVVQSPRYKIIEKKQPVAFWCNPISGHNTLYWYLQNLGQGPELLIRYENEEAVDDSQLPKDRFSAERLKGVDSTLKIQPAELGDSAVYLCASFSGGGETQYFGPGTRLLVL.

With respect to this clone: The same CDR3 arises from other DNA sequences in this sample as well. The chain has TRBV6-5 and TRBJ1-1; D might be TRBD1 (5 bases). With 5 bases removed from V and 2 bases from J, the gap between germline ends came to 6 bases. CDR3 length: 12 residues. Germline lookup yields CDR1 MNHEY and CDR2 SVGAGI. CDR3 sequence (DNA): TGTGCCAGCAGTACAGGAAACACTGAAGCTTTCTTT. This codes for CASSTGNTEAFF.

The chain is built from TRBV5-4 and TRBJ2-7; 11 nucleotides line up with TRBD1. Germline V gene lookup returns CDR1 SGHNT and CDR2 YYREEE (reference sequence). This CDR3 has 13 amino acids. Losses at the gene ends were 3 bases for V and 5 bases for J; bases not matched to a gene: 1. CDR3 DNA sequence: TGTGCCAGCAGCTGGACAGGGGGCAACGAGCAGTACTTC. Its protein is CASSWTGGNEQYF.

The rearrangement uses TRBV27 and TRBJ1-5; maybe TRBD1 (6 bases). The CDR3 runs to 14 residues. Germline V gene lookup returns CDR1 MNHEY and CDR2 SMNVEV (reference sequence). Trimming removed 6 bases at V and 3 bases at J, with 12 bases between. CDR3 amino acids: CASSWGGANQPQHF. The CDR3 DNA reads TGTGCCAGCAGCTGGGGGGGGGCCAATCAGCCCCAGCATTTT.

This chain links TRBV18 with TRBJ1-5; no reliable D call. Germline V CDR1 and CDR2: KGHSH, LQKENI. The CDR3 length is 14 residues. Trimming cost V 4 bases and J 2 bases, with 9 bases left between them. The CDR3 reads CASSRQEGNQPQHF. CDR3 nucleotide sequence: TGTGCCAGCTCACGGCAGGAGGGCAATCAGCCCCAGCATTTT. Looking up the rest from reference TRBV18 and TRBJ1-5 gives the full variable domain: NAGVMQNPRHLVRRRGQEARLRCSPMKGHSHVYWYRQLPEEGLKFMVYLQKENIIDESGMPKERFSAEFPKEGPSILRIQQVVRGDSAAYFCASSRQEGNQPQHFGDGTRLSIL.

The chain joins TRBV6-5 to TRBJ2-1; 7 nucleotides match TRBD2. This CDR3 contains 15 residues. Germline CDR1 is MNHEY and CDR2 is SVGAGI. Unmatched junction bases numbered 7, after V lost 2 bases and J lost 6 bases. CDR3 bases: TGTGCCAGCAGTTACGGTGCGGGAGTAGGCAATGAGCAGTTCTTC. It yields the protein CASSYGAGVGNEQFF.

This chain uses TRBV7-2 with TRBJ2-7; a possible D gene is TRBD2 (6 bases). The CDR3 contains 13 residues. Germline V lookup: CDR1 SGHTA, CDR2 FQGNSA. Trimming stripped 4 bases from V and 3 bases from J, with 10 bases between. Written as DNA, the CDR3 is TGTGCCAGCAGCTCCCCGGGGGACTACGAGCAGTACTTC. This codes for CASSSPGDYEQYF.

DNA of the CDR3: TGTGCCAGCAGCTCCCACGACAGGGCGCACTACGAGCAGTACTTC. It encodes CASSSHDRAHYEQYF. V usage is TRBV3-1 (or the pseudogene TRBV3-2) and J usage is TRBJ2-7; 7 nucleotides agree with TRBD1. Germline V CDR1 and CDR2: LGHDT, YNNKEL (reference sequence). This CDR3 has 15 amino acids. V gave up 5 bases and J gave up 3 bases; unmatched junction bases: 10.